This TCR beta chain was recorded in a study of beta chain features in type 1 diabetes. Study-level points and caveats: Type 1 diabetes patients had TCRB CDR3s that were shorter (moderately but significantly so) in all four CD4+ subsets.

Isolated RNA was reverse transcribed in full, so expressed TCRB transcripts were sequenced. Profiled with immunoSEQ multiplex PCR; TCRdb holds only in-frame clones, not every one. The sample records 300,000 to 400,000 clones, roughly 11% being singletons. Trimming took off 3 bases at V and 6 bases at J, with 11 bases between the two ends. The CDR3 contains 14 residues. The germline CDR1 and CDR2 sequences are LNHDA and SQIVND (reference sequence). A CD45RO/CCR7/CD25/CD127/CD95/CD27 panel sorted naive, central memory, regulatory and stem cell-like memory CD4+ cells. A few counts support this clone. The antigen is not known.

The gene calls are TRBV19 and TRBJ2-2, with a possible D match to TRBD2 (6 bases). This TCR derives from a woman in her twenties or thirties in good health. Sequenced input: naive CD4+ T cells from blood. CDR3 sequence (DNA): TGTGCCAGTAGTATTTCTGGAGGGCCCGGGGAGCTGTTTTTT. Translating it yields CASSISGGPGELFF.